The 15 T cell receptor beta chains given below trace back to one sample, sequenced in a study of shared clonotypes between healthy human individuals. This table comes from immunoSEQ multiplex PCR, and its TCRdb copy is limited to in-frame clones, with some not included. The sample has more than 2 million clones; approximately 94% are singletons. Sequencing was done on a sample of naive CD4+ T cells sorted from blood. The subset denotes: CD45RA+ positively selected. The receptors were sampled from a man aged 18 to 29 in good health.

This chain links TRBV5-1 with TRBJ2-3, with TRBD1 as a possible D gene (6 bases). V was pared by 4 bases and J by 0 bases, with 15 bases between. Germline lookup yields CDR1 SGHRS and CDR2 YFSETQ. The length of the CDR3 is 16 residues. CDR3 residues: CASSRQASVSTDTQYF. Here the CDR3 DNA reads TGCGCCAGCAGCCGACAGGCTTCAGTTAGCACAGATACGCAGTATTTT.

V and J are TRBV30 and TRBJ1-3, with D perhaps matching TRBD1 (6 bases). V was cut by 3 bases and J by 0 bases, with 9 bases left in between. The germline V gene has CDR1 GTSNPN and CDR2 SVGIG (reference sequence). The CDR3 spans 14 residues. CDR3: CAWRRDTSGNTIYF. DNA of the CDR3: TGTGCCTGGAGAAGGGACACCTCTGGAAACACCATATATTTT.

The chain carries TRBV18 and TRBJ2-3; a possible D gene is TRBD1 (6 bases). Germline CDR1 and CDR2: KGHSH and LQKENI. The CDR3 consists of 15 residues. V was cut by 1 base and J by 3 bases, with 11 bases left in between. The CDR3 DNA reads as TGTGCCAGCTCACCACTTTACGGACAGACAGATACGCAGTATTTT. Amino acid sequence: CASSPLYGQTDTQYF.

To note about this clone: Other DNA sequences within the sample encode an identical CDR3. This chain uses TRBV29-1 with TRBJ1-1; D uncertain. Germline CDR1 is SQVTM and CDR2 is ANQGSEA. V shed 4 bases and J shed 0 bases, with 9 bases lying between them. The CDR3 covers 13 residues. This CDR3 is CSVGRRLNTEAFF. The CDR3 DNA reads TGCAGCGTTGGCCGCAGGCTGAACACTGAAGCTTTCTTT.

The J gene is TRBJ1-2, the V gene TRBV28; possibly TRBD1 for D (5 bases). This CDR3 region has 14 residues. Germline CDR1 reads MDHEN; CDR2 reads SYDVKM. The germline V and J ends were trimmed by 6 bases and 8 bases, with 19 bases remaining between them. The DNA for the CDR3 is TGTGCCAGCAGACCCTCGGGGCAGAACAGGGGCTACACCTTC. Its protein product is CASRPSGQNRGYTF.

This clone occurred once. J is TRBJ1-6 and V is TRBV5-1; D gene unclear. The CDR3 covers 14 residues. CDR1 is SGHRS and CDR2 is YFSETQ in the germline V gene. Trimming left V 0 bases short and J 7 bases short, with 8 bases between. The CDR3 region has the DNA TGCGCCAGCAGCTTGGATATCGCCAATTCACCCCTCCACTTT. This sequence encodes CASSLDIANSPLHF.

As regards this clone: Germline and junction disagree at one end, which may indicate a read error. This chain joins TRBV7-7 and TRBJ2-3, with TRBD2 matching 11 bases. The V gene's germline CDR1 is SSHAT and CDR2 FNYEAQ (reference sequence). This CDR3 comprises 17 residues. The CDR3 bases are TGTGCTAGCAGCTTAGACGGGACTAGCGGTAGCACAGATACGCAGTATTTT. This gives the protein CASSLDGTSGSTDTQYF.

The chain couples TRBV5-4 to TRBJ2-7; D is unresolved. Trimming shortened V by 0 bases and J by 5 bases, and 6 bases separated the two germline ends. CDR1 is SGHNT and CDR2 is YYREEE in the germline V gene (reference sequence). The CDR3 runs 12 residues. The CDR3 here is CASSLDGNEQYF. CDR3 coding DNA: TGTGCCAGCAGCTTGGATGGTAACGAGCAGTACTTC.

The genes are TRBV9 and TRBJ1-2; no definite D call. V was pared by 0 bases and J by 11 bases, with 11 bases between. CDR3 size: 12 residues. Per the germline V gene, CDR1 is SGDLS and CDR2 is YYNGEE. CDR3 in amino acids: CASSVEGIGYTF. In DNA form, the CDR3 reads TGTGCCAGCAGCGTAGAAGGCATTGGGTACACCTTC.

This chain joins TRBV7-2 and TRBJ1-2, with 7 nucleotides matching TRBD1. CDR1 and CDR2 from the germline V gene are SGHTA and FQGNSA. The CDR3 loop spans 14 amino acids. After removal of 5 bases from V and 2 bases from J, the junction contained 5 bases not matched to a gene. CDR3 in amino acids: CASSPEQGNYGYTF. The CDR3 DNA follows: TGTGCCAGCAGCCCAGAACAGGGGAACTATGGCTACACCTTC. Full variable domain (rest looked up from reference TRBV7-2 and TRBJ1-2): GAGVSQSPSNKVTEKGKDVELRCDPISGHTALYWYRQSLGQGLEFLIYFQGNSAPDKSGLPSDRFSAERTGGSVSTLTIQRTQQEDSAVYLCASSPEQGNYGYTFGSGTRLTVV.

The chain is built from TRBV5-8 and TRBJ2-1; D might be TRBD2 (8 bases). Germline assignment: CDR1 SGHTS and CDR2 YDEGEE. The CDR3 length is 15 residues. V was cut by 7 bases and J by 8 bases, with 22 bases left in between. CDR3 sequence (DNA): TGTGCCAGCGCACGTCCATCGGGAGGGGGCTATGAGCAGTTCTTC. Encoded protein: CASARPSGGGYEQFF.

This sequence joins TRBV6-1 and TRBJ1-1; D is possibly TRBD1 (5 bases). Germline V CDR1 and CDR2: MNHNS, SASEGT. The CDR3 has 13 amino acids. V shed 7 bases and J shed 1 base, with 10 bases lying between them. CDR3 sequence reads: CASKGPENTEAFF. In nucleotides, the CDR3 is TGTGCCAGCAAGGGACCGGAGAACACTGAAGCTTTCTTT.

This rearrangement joins TRBV21-1 to TRBJ2-1; TRBD1, the D gene given by the table, was not confirmed from the DNA. TRBV21-1 corresponds to a pseudogene. The CDR3 length is 15 residues. Here the CDR3 reads CASSKEQGAYNEQFF. The CDR3 DNA reads as TGTGCCAGCAGCAAAGAACAGGGTGCCTACAATGAGCAGTTCTTC.

The chain is built from TRBV4-1 and TRBJ1-3; D remains unclear. V lost 1 base to trimming and J lost 0 bases, with 10 bases between them. CDR3 length equals 16 residues. The germline V gene has CDR1 MGHRA and CDR2 YSYEKL. CDR3 protein: CASSQVLSTSGNTIYF. Written as DNA, the CDR3 is TGCGCCAGCAGCCAAGTTTTGAGTACCTCTGGAAACACCATATATTTT.

The rearrangement links TRBV7-3 to TRBJ1-3; D perhaps matches TRBD1 (5 bases). Germline V gene lookup returns CDR1 SGHTA and CDR2 FQGTGA. Between the trimmed V and J ends, which lost 4 bases and 0 bases, there was a span of 13 bases. The CDR3 covers 16 residues. CDR3 nucleotide sequence: TGTGCCAGCAGCTCACGGGGCGGGTTCTCTGGAAACACCATATATTTT. It specifies CASSSRGGFSGNTIYF. The full variable domain, in which reference TRBV7-3 and TRBJ1-3 provide the parts outside the CDR3, is GAGVSQTPSNKVTEKGKYVELRCDPISGHTALYWYRQSLGQGPEFLIYFQGTGAADDSGLPNDRFFAVRPEGSVSTLKIQRTERGDSAVYLCASSSRGGFSGNTIYFGEGSWLTVV.